Below, one T cell receptor beta chain is given with its context. What it binds is not known. This sample was included in a study of stem cell transplantation in POMP-related autoinflammatory disease. Study information: After transplant, neutrophils and platelets showed 100% graft donor chimerism through one year.

Germline V gives CDR1 LNHDA, CDR2 SQIVND (reference sequence). CDR3 length: 15 amino acids. Trimming cost V 4 bases and J 1 base; bases outside gene matches: 3. Clones were read by immunoSEQ multiplex PCR, and TCRdb kept only the in-frame ones, dropping some. The sample gives tens of thousands of clones, under 95% of which show up once; about 0.66% is in the top ten. Study-wide points: Fewer unique TRB V-J gene pairings were identified in patients with PRAID.

The rearrangement joins TRBV19 to TRBJ2-2, with 7 bases that match TRBD2. Sequenced material: CD4+ T cells from PBMCs, taken after stem cell transplantation. The TCR was taken from a human patient with POMP-related autoinflammation and immune dysregulation (PRAID). The graft donor may be the source of some T cells. The chain's CDR3 is CASSRTRVNTGELFF. The CDR3 DNA follows: TGTGCCAGTAGTAGGACTAGGGTGAACACCGGGGAGCTGTTTTTT.